A selection of T cell receptor beta chains follows, all from one sample in a study of blood T cell repertoires in COVID-19. TCRdb's copy holds only in-frame clones and misses some; the assay was immunoSEQ multiplex PCR. The table includes about 260,000 clones, about nine tenths detected once. Material: PBMCs or T cells enriched from blood (not recorded which). The receptors were sampled from a man between 45 and 60 years old who had been exposed to COVID-19. The conserved cysteine and the conserved F or W are not part of the CDR3 here.

V | CDR3
TRBV18 | ASSPGQGRSGNTIY
TRBV28 | ASSLFGELF
TRBV11-1 | ASSLTYGQGTF
TRBV11-3 | ASSLQGKNTEAF
TRBV27 | ASSRGLRYNYGYT
TRBV3-1/TRBV3-2 | ASSVAGHSIYT
TRBV28 | ASSFGWTEAF
TRBV4-2 | ASSGLGEGGFRDTGELF
TRBV5-1 | ASSVEQGLNTEAF
TRBV18 | ASSPPKGVNTEAF
TRBV11-2 | ASSFTGQNTEAF
TRBV18 | ASSPQGAEEKLF
TRBV7-3 | ASSLRPDYNEQF
TRBV10-2 | ASSKDRENYGYT
TRBV6-5 | ASSYWGRQPQH
TRBV5-1 | ASSLEMGGETQY
TRBV4-1 | ASSHKMGAGGQETQY
TRBV7-9 | ASSSTSGEFYNEQF
TRBV19 | ASSIRTGTGQPQH
TRBV28 | ASSFGLRGSNQPQH
TRBV15 | ATNARGADTQY
TRBV19 | ASSIRGTADYGYT
TRBV27 | ASNDPRGTIY
TRBV28 | ASSSPGVRGNTGELF
TRBV5-1 | ASSLEAGGYNEQF
TRBV10-3 | AISREGLSNYNEQF
TRBV6-5 | ASSPLGTLNQPQH
TRBV3-1/TRBV3-2 | ASSQDTLRTDTQY
TRBV27 | ASSFDGHENTEAF
TRBV2 | ASSEGSVAGGSDEQF
TRBV10-3 | AITREAGNTIY
TRBV6-1 | ASSEEVRGPYKSLH
TRBV10-3 | ASTGRGGTEAF
TRBV5-5 | ASSRTGFNQPQH
TRBV3-1/TRBV3-2 | ASSQGGVGTEAF
TRBV5-8 | ASSYRPGANTGELF
TRBV5-1 | ASSWSGTNPLRGF
TRBV2 | ASRLALVGGTGELF
TRBV5-1 | ASSGDRIDTEAF
TRBV19 | ASTTTAGSSEAF
TRBV2 | ASTRQGNMNTEAF
TRBV27 | ASSPVQGTQY
TRBV29-1 | SATIDVTSNTEAF
TRBV5-1 | ASSLGQVSISYNSPLH
TRBV18 | ASSPRKVSGTEAF
TRBV3-1/TRBV3-2 | ASGRTGSNTEAF
TRBV5-1 | ASNDRDTGELF
TRBV28 | ASSSTLNYGYT
TRBV9 | ASSAGTSNTEAF
TRBV2 | ASSLGAGTEAF
TRBV4-1 | ASSQVQGLTEQY